Each of the 20 T cell receptor beta chains below was sequenced from the same sample in a study of human T cells and chemical hapten exposure. TCRdb recomputed calls from the RACE reads with MiXCR, one row per CDR3 protein. Of about 80,000 distinct CDR3 sequences in the sample, 7.5% to 9.5% were seen once. Time point in this sample: patch test 1, 2 weeks after DPC sensitization. Documented treatment: therapeutic diphenylcyclopropenone sensitization with weekly scalp DPC. Sequenced here: whole blood, sampled in connection with sensitization to the hapten diphenylcyclopropenone (DPC). These receptors were taken from a woman aged 30 to 39 with alopecia areata. Some clones in this sample may be carry-over from other donors' samples.

The chain couples TRBV12-3 or TRBV12-4 to TRBJ2-5; the D is unclear. V dropped 4 bases and J dropped 4 bases, with 10 bases sitting between them. The CDR3 covers 13 residues. This CDR3 is CASSWGSPETQYF. For the CDR3, the DNA is TGTGCCAGCAGTTGGGGATCACCAGAGACCCAGTACTTC.

This clonotype occurred many times. The V gene is TRBV7-2, the J gene TRBJ1-2; D unresolved. From germline, CDR1 is SGHTA and CDR2 FQGNSA. Trimming removed 7 bases from V and 0 bases from J, with 15 bases in between. The CDR3 loop spans 15 amino acids. This CDR3 is CASTHSAGANYGYTF. The CDR3 coding sequence is TGTGCCAGCACCCACAGTGCAGGAGCTAACTATGGCTACACCTTC.

A remark on this clonotype: Since no conserved phenylalanine or tryptophan closes the CDR3, a read error is the likely cause. The genes are TRBV6-2 or TRBV6-3 and TRBJ1-1, with D unresolved. Germline values: CDR1 MNHEY, CDR2 SVGEGT. The CDR3 extends over 13 amino acids. V shed 7 bases and J shed 2 bases, with 11 bases lying between them. CDR3: CASNWALNTEAFL. CDR3 bases: TGTGCCAGCAACTGGGCCCTAAACACTGAAGCTTTCTTG.

There are a few counts of this clonotype. The chain combines TRBV18 with TRBJ1-4; tentative D call: TRBD1 (5 bases). The CDR3 length is 14 residues. Germline V gene sequence: CDR1 KGHSH, CDR2 LQKENI. V was shortened by 0 bases and J by 8 bases, with 10 bases between the two germline ends. The CDR3 nucleotides read TGTGCCAGCTCACCACCGGGGGTTCGGGAAAAACTGTTTTTT. Translated, it gives CASSPPGVREKLFF.

This clonotype was found many times. The chain couples TRBV5-1 to TRBJ2-6, with D perhaps given as TRBD1 or TRBD2 (5 bases each). CDR1 is SGHRS, CDR2 YFSETQ, per germline. The ends were cut back, 0 bases at V and 2 bases at J, with 6 bases in the middle. CDR3 length equals 15 residues. This CDR3 is CASSLGGAGANVLTF. The CDR3 DNA is TGCGCCAGCAGCTTGGGAGGGGCTGGGGCCAACGTCCTGACTTTC.

This clonotype was found a few times. The chain carries TRBV7-9 and TRBJ1-2; D may be TRBD1 (6 bases). This CDR3 is 14 amino acids long. In germline, CDR1 is SEHNR, CDR2 FQNEAQ (reference sequence). V was pared by 6 bases and J by 1 base, with 12 bases between. Here the CDR3 DNA reads TGTGCCAGCAGTAGGGACACTGGTAACTATGGCTACACCTTC. It codes for CASSRDTGNYGYTF.

The chain is built from TRBV28 and TRBJ1-2; D is undetermined. Deletions cut 3 bases from V and 4 bases from J, with 15 bases between. From germline, CDR1 is MDHEN and CDR2 SYDVKM. The CDR3 has 15 residues. CDR3 nucleotides: TGTGCCAGCAGTTTTGGTGGCCCTAGAGGCTATGGCTACACCTTC. It translates to CASSFGGPRGYGYTF.

The table lists this clonotype with a few counts. The chain employs TRBV10-3 and TRBJ1-1; weak D call: TRBD1 (6 bases). The CDR3 spans 15 residues. CDR1 ENHRY and CDR2 SYGVKD come from the germline V gene. The V end lost 2 bases, the J end lost 6 bases, and 16 bases lay between the germline ends. The CDR3: CAISEVGGKSPEAFF. The CDR3 DNA reads TGTGCCATCAGTGAGGTCGGGGGCAAGTCTCCTGAAGCTTTCTTT.

This clonotype occurred a few times. The chain recombines TRBV30 with TRBJ1-1, with a weak D call TRBD1 (5 bases). CDR1 is GTSNPN and CDR2 is SVGIG in the germline V gene (reference sequence). Trimming left V 5 bases short and J 0 bases short, with 7 bases between. The CDR3 sequence is 12 residues long. CDR3 nucleotide sequence: TGTGCCTGGGGACAATTGAACACTGAAGCTTTCTTT. This translates into CAWGQLNTEAFF.

This clonotype was recorded at least ten times. The DNA of the CDR3 is TGCAGTGCTAGAGATCGGACAGGGGGCGCGGGAACTGAAGCTTTCTTT. It encodes CSARDRTGGAGTEAFF. The chain employs TRBV20-1 and TRBJ1-1; 11 bases are a match to TRBD1. The CDR3 is made up of 16 amino acids. CDR1 is DFQATT, CDR2 SNEGSKA, per germline (reference sequence). Trimming removed 0 bases from V and 5 bases from J; junction bases left unmatched: 8.

This clonotype was observed at least ten times. The chain is built from TRBV6-1 and TRBJ1-6, with D unresolved. The CDR3 spans 17 residues. Trimming cost V 2 bases and J 4 bases, with 15 bases left between them. Germline values: CDR1 MNHNS, CDR2 SASEGT. The chain's CDR3 is CASSESFGSLYNSPLHF. The CDR3 nucleotides are TGTGCCAGCAGTGAATCATTTGGCAGCTTGTATAATTCACCCCTCCACTTT.

This clonotype has a count of ten or more. The rearrangement links TRBV2 to TRBJ2-1; no reliable D call. The CDR3 loop spans 11 amino acids. From germline, CDR1 is SNHLY and CDR2 FYNNEI. V was cut by 6 bases and J by 8 bases, with 8 bases left in between. The CDR3, as DNA: TGTGCCAGCAGCGAAAAATATGAGCAGTTCTTC. Translation gives CASSEKYEQFF.

The V gene is TRBV18, the J gene TRBJ1-1, with 9 bases aligning to TRBD1. The trim removed 3 bases at V and 4 bases at J, leaving 6 bases unmatched. CDR1 is KGHSH, CDR2 LQKENI, per germline. This CDR3 comprises 15 residues. This chain's CDR3 is CASSPMGQGGTEAFF. In nucleotides, the CDR3 is TGTGCCAGCTCACCGATGGGACAGGGAGGCACTGAAGCTTTCTTT. The full variable domain, its missing parts supplied by reference TRBV18 and TRBJ1-1, is NAGVMQNPRHLVRRRGQEARLRCSPMKGHSHVYWYRQLPEEGLKFMVYLQKENIIDESGMPKERFSAEFPKEGPSILRIQQVVRGDSAAYFCASSPMGQGGTEAFFGQGTRLTVV.

This clonotype occurred many times. This chain connects TRBV5-1 to TRBJ2-3; no clear D gene. The CDR3 sequence is 13 residues long. Germline V gene data show CDR1 as SGHRS and CDR2 as YFSETQ. Trimming left V 3 bases short and J 5 bases short, with 10 bases between. CDR3 protein: CASSSRVEDTQYF. CDR3 in DNA: TGCGCCAGCAGCTCCCGGGTTGAAGATACGCAGTATTTT.

V is TRBV5-1 and J is TRBJ2-2; tentatively, D is TRBD2 (5 bases). From germline, CDR1 is SGHRS and CDR2 YFSETQ. This CDR3 has 15 residues. V was clipped by 4 bases and J by 2 bases, with 12 bases between them. The CDR3 spells CASSPRGLNTGELFF. The CDR3 bases are TGCGCCAGCAGCCCCAGAGGACTTAACACCGGGGAGCTGTTTTTT.

This clonotype showed up many times. The chain is built from TRBV12-3 or TRBV12-4 and TRBJ2-2, with 12 bases lining up with TRBD1. CDR3 size: 18 residues. The trim removed 5 bases at V and 5 bases at J, leaving 12 bases unmatched. The CDR3 loop reads CASSVPGQGAPGTGELFF. CDR3 sequence (DNA): TGTGCCAGCAGTGTCCCGGGACAGGGGGCCCCTGGGACCGGGGAGCTGTTTTTT.

This clonotype was observed many times. The genes are TRBV7-2 and TRBJ1-2; TRBD1 agrees at 7 bases. With V trimmed by 4 bases and J by 4 bases, 9 bases remained unmatched. Germline CDR1 SGHTA, CDR2 FQGNSA. This CDR3 has 15 amino acids. CDR3 sequence reads: CASSSNRGEAYGYTF. CDR3 DNA sequence: TGTGCCAGCAGCTCCAACAGGGGTGAGGCCTATGGCTACACCTTC.

In this sample, this clonotype turned up many times. The chain links TRBV6-5 to TRBJ1-2; 9 bases match TRBD1. Germline V gene data show CDR1 as MNHEY and CDR2 as SVGAGI. The trim removed 6 bases at V and 1 base at J, leaving 6 bases unmatched. The CDR3 is 15 amino acids. In DNA form, the CDR3 reads TGTGCCAGCAGCCCGGGACAGGGTAGTAACTATGGCTACACCTTC. Protein: CASSPGQGSNYGYTF.

The CDR3 nucleotides are TGTGCCAGCAGTTTGGACCTTAATTCACCCCTCCACTTT. Its protein is CASSLDLNSPLHF. This chain links TRBV28 with TRBJ1-6; no definite D call. The CDR3 is 13 amino acids. Trimming stripped 3 bases from V and 6 bases from J, with 6 bases between. The germline CDR1 and CDR2 sequences are MDHEN and SYDVKM.

This clonotype was detected a few times. This chain links TRBV19 with TRBJ1-5, with D tentatively TRBD1 (6 bases). Germline V CDR1 and CDR2: LNHDA, SQIVND (reference sequence). V dropped 3 bases and J dropped 6 bases, with 12 bases sitting between them. The CDR3 totals 14 residues. CDR3 sequence: CASSISQGSQPQHF. The CDR3 DNA reads as TGTGCCAGTAGTATCTCACAGGGCTCTCAGCCCCAGCATTTT.